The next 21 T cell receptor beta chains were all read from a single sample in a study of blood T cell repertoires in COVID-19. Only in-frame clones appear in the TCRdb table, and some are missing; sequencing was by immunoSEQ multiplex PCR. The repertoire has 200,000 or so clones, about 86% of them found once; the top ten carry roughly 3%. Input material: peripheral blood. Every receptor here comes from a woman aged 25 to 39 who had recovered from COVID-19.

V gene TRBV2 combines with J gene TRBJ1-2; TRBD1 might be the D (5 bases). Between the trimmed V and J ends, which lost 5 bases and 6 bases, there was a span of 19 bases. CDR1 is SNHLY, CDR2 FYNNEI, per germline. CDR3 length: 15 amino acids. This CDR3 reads CASSFSGQGGDGYTF. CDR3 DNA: TGTGCCAGCAGTTTTTCGGGGCAGGGAGGAGATGGCTACACCTTC.

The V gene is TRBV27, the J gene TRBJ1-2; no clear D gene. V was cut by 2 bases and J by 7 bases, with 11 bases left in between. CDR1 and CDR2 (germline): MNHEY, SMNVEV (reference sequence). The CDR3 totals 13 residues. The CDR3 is CASSLRQVGGYTF. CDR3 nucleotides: TGTGCCAGCAGTTTAAGGCAGGTCGGTGGCTACACCTTC.

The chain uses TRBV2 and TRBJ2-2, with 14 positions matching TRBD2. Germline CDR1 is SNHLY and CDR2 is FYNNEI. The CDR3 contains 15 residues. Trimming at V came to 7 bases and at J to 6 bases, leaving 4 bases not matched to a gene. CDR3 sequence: CASKGTSGSAGELFF. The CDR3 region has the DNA TGTGCCAGCAAAGGGACTAGCGGGAGTGCCGGGGAGCTGTTTTTT.

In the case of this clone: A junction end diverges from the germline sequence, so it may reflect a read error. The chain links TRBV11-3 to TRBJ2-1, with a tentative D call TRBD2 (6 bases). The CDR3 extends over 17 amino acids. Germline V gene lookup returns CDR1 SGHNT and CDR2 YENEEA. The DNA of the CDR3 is TGTGCCAGCAGCACTTTTGGGACGGGACTCTCCCACAATGAGCAGTTCTTC. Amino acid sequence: CASSTFGTGLSHNEQFF.

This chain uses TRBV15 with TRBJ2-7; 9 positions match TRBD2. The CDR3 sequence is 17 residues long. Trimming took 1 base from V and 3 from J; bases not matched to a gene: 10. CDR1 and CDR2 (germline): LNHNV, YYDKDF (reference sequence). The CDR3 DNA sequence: TGTGCCACCAGCAGAGTTGCTAGCGGGGTAGATAACTACGAGCAGTACTTC. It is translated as CATSRVASGVDNYEQYF.

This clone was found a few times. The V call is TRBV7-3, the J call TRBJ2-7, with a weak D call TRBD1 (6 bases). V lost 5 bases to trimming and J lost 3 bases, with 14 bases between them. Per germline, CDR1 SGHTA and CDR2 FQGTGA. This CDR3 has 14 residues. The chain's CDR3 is CASSPGAPGYEQYF. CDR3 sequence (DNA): TGTGCCAGCAGCCCAGGGGCTCCAGGCTACGAGCAGTACTTC.

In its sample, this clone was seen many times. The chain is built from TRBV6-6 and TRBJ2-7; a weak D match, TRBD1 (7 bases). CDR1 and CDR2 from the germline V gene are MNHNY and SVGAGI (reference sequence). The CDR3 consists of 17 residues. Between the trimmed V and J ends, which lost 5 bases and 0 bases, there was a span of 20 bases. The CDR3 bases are TGTGCCAGCAGTCGATCGAGCCAGGGGGAGGCCTCCTACGAGCAGTACTTC. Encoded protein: CASSRSSQGEASYEQYF.

CDR3 nucleotides: TGTGCCAGCAGCGTTGGGGCGGGAGCTTACGAGCAGTACTTC. Amino acids: CASSVGAGAYEQYF. The gene calls are TRBV9 and TRBJ2-7; 7 bases are a match to TRBD2. CDR3 length equals 14 residues. With 2 bases clipped from V and 4 bases from J, the junction kept 6 bases outside the gene matches. Germline V gives CDR1 SGDLS, CDR2 YYNGEE.

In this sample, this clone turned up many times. The CDR3 reads CASSQGLAGDEQYF. CDR3 DNA: TGTGCCAGCAGCCAAGGACTAGCGGGAGATGAGCAGTACTTC. The rearrangement joins TRBV4-2 to TRBJ2-7; TRBD2 agrees at 12 bases. The germline CDR1 and CDR2 sequences are LGHNA and YNFKEQ. The CDR3 spans 14 residues. V lost 1 base to trimming and J lost 7 bases; unmatched junction nucleotides: 2.

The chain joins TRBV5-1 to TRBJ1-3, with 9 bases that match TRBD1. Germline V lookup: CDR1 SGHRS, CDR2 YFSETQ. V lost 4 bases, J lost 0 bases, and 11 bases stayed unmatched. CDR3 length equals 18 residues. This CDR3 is CASSLVGTGPSSGNTIYF. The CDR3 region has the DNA TGCGCCAGCAGCCTAGTCGGGACAGGGCCGAGCTCTGGAAACACCATATATTTT.

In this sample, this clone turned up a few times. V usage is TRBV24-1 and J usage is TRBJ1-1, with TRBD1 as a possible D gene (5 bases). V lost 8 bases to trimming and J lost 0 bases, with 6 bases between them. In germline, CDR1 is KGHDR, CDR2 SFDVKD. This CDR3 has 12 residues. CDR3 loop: CATKGMNTEAFF. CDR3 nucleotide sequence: TGTGCCACCAAGGGGATGAACACTGAAGCTTTCTTT.

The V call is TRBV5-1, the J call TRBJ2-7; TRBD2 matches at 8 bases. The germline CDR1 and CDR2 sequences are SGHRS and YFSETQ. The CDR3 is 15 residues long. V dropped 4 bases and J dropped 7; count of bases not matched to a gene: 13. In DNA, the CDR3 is TGCGCCAGCAGCCCCGGTATTAGCGGGATTCAGGAGCAGTACTTC. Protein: CASSPGISGIQEQYF.

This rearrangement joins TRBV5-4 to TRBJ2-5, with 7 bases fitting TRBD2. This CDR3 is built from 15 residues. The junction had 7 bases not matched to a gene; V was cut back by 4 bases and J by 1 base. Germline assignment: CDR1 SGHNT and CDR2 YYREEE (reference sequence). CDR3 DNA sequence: TGTGCCAGCAGCCTGGCCGCTAGCGGCCAAGAGACCCAGTACTTC. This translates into CASSLAASGQETQYF.

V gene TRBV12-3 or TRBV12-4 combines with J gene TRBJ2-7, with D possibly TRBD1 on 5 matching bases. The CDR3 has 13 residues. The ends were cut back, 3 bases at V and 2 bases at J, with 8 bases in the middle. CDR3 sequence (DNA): TGTGCCAGCAGTTTGGCCAGGGCCTACGAGCAGTACTTC. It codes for CASSLARAYEQYF.

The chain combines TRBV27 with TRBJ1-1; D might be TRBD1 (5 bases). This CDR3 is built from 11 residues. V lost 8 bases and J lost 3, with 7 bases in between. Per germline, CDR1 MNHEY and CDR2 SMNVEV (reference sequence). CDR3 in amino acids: CASQGDTEAFF. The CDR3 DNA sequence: TGTGCCAGCCAAGGGGACACTGAAGCTTTCTTT.

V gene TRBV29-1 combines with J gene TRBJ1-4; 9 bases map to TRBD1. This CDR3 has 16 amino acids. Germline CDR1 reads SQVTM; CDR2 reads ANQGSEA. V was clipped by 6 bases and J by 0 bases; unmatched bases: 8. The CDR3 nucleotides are TGCAGCGTCGGACAGGGGAGAACAGCAACTAATGAAAAACTGTTTTTT. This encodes CSVGQGRTATNEKLFF. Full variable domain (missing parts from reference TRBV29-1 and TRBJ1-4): SAVISQKPSRDICQRGTSLTIQCQVDSQVTMMFWYRQQPGQSLTLIATANQGSEATYESGFVIDKFPISRPNLTFSTLTVSNMSPEDSSIYLCSVGQGRTATNEKLFFGSGTQLSVL.

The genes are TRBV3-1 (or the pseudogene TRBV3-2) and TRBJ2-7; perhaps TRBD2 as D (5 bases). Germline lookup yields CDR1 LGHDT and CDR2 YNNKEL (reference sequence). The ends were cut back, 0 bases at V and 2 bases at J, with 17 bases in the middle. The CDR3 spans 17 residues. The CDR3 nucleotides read TGTGCCAGCAGCCAAGATCCCAGGCGGACTTCTGCCTACGAGCAGTACTTC. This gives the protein CASSQDPRRTSAYEQYF.

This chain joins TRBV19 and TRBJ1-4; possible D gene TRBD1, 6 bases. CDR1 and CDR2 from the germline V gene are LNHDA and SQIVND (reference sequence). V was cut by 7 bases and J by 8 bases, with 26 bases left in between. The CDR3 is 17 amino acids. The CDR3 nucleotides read TGTGCCAGTACCACAAGGACGGGGGCGGGAGCCGCCGAAAAACTGTTTTTT. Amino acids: CASTTRTGAGAAEKLFF.

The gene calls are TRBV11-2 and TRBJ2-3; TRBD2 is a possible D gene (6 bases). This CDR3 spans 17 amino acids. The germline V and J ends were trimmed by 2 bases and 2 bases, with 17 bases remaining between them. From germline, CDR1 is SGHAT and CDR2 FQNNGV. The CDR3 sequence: CASSLRIGSGTTDTQYF. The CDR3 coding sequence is TGTGCCAGCAGCTTACGTATTGGTAGCGGAACCACAGATACGCAGTATTTT.

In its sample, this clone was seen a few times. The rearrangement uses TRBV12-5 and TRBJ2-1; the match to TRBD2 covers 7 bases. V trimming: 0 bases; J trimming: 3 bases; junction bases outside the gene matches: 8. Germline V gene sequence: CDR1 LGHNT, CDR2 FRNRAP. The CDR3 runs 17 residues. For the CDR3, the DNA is TGTGCTAGTGGTTTGGTGTTGGGGCTAGCGGTCTACAATGAGCAGTTCTTC. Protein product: CASGLVLGLAVYNEQFF.

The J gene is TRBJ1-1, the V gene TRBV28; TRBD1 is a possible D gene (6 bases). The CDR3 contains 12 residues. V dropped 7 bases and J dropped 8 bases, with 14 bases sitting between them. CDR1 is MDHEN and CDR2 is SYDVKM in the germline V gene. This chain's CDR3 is CASIQRGSEAFF. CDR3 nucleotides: TGTGCCAGCATCCAAAGGGGGTCGGAAGCTTTCTTT.